The 7 T cell receptor beta chains listed next were all sequenced from one sample in a study of blood T cell repertoires in COVID-19. The repertoire was sequenced with immunoSEQ multiplex PCR; TCRdb's copy has only in-frame clones and lacks some. The sample consists of hundreds of thousands of clones, 80% to 90% of them appearing once. Sequenced: PBMCs or T cells enriched from blood (not recorded which). The receptors originated from a man younger than 35 who had recovered from COVID-19.

V and J are TRBV2 and TRBJ1-5, with 7 bases aligning to TRBD1. Germline CDR1 SNHLY, CDR2 FYNNEI. The CDR3 spans 16 residues. Trimming cost V 1 base and J 3 bases; bases outside gene matches: 6. CDR3 DNA: TGTGCCAGCAGTGAAGGTGGACAGGCCACCAATCAGCCCCAGCATTTT. This encodes CASSEGGQATNQPQHF.

The chain is built from TRBV2 and TRBJ1-2; D is undetermined. The length of the CDR3 is 18 residues. With 0 bases removed from V and 4 bases from J, the gap between germline ends came to 21 bases. Looked up from germline, CDR1 is SNHLY and CDR2 is FYNNEI. The CDR3 DNA reads as TGTGCCAGCAGTGAAGCGCTTCGATCGGCAGCGTCCTTCTATGGCTACACCTTC. Protein sequence: CASSEALRSAASFYGYTF.

V gene TRBV9 combines with J gene TRBJ2-5, with D perhaps TRBD2 (6 bases). This CDR3 has 14 amino acids. Per germline, CDR1 SGDLS and CDR2 YYNGEE. V was cut by 3 bases and J by 2 bases, with 11 bases left in between. The CDR3 reads CASSAAGNQETQYF. The DNA of the CDR3 is TGTGCCAGCAGCGCGGCGGGGAATCAAGAGACCCAGTACTTC.

This clone was counted a few times. This rearrangement joins TRBV19 to TRBJ1-4; D may be TRBD1 (5 bases). CDR1 is LNHDA and CDR2 is SQIVND in the germline V gene (reference sequence). V dropped 7 bases and J dropped 5 bases, with 17 bases sitting between them. This CDR3 has 15 residues. CDR3 amino acids: CASMGQGLANEKLFF. CDR3 DNA sequence: TGTGCCAGTATGGGTCAGGGACTGGCGAATGAAAAACTGTTTTTT. The variable domain in full, completed from reference TRBV19 and TRBJ1-4, reads DGGITQSPKYLFRKEGQNVTLSCEQNLNHDAMYWYRQDPGQGLRLIYYSQIVNDFQKGDIAEGYSVSREKKESFPLTVTSAQKNPTAFYLCASMGQGLANEKLFFGSGTQLSVL.

This sequence joins TRBV5-6 and TRBJ2-5, with 8 nucleotides matching TRBD1. The CDR3 runs 14 residues. After removal of 2 bases from V and 5 bases from J, the junction contained 5 bases not matched to a gene. Germline CDR1 reads SGHDT; CDR2 reads YYEEEE. CDR3 coding DNA: TGTGCCAGCAGCTTCTCTCAGGGGGCGGAGACCCAGTACTTC. Protein sequence: CASSFSQGAETQYF.

The V and J genes are TRBV9 and TRBJ2-2, with D possibly TRBD2 on 6 matching bases. Germline CDR1 is SGDLS and CDR2 is YYNGEE. The CDR3 sequence is 18 residues long. V was pared by 6 bases and J by 4 bases, with 25 bases between. The CDR3: CASITKRPRRVCTGELFF. CDR3 coding DNA: TGTGCCAGCATCACGAAACGACCTAGGAGGGTTTGCACCGGGGAGCTGTTTTTT.

This chain uses TRBV9 with TRBJ2-6; the D is unclear. The germline V and J ends were trimmed by 0 bases and 1 base, with 11 bases remaining between them. The CDR3 totals 17 residues. Germline V lookup: CDR1 SGDLS, CDR2 YYNGEE. The CDR3 region has the DNA TGTGCCAGCAGCGTAGCGGCCCAGGTATCTGGGGCCAACGTCCTGACTTTC. This encodes CASSVAAQVSGANVLTF.